This TCR beta chain was profiled in a study of T cells after yellow fever vaccination. Turning to the study itself: When fractions had low cell numbers, they were prepared with SMART-Seq v4 Ultra Low Input.

This clonotype was recorded at least ten times. No antigen is known for it. 5'RACE template switching added a universal primer site and UMIs to TCR cDNA. TCRdb analysed the 5' RACE reads with MiXCR anew, one entry per CDR3 protein. The table shows under 150,000 distinct CDR3 sequences, with roughly 15% occurring only once. Notes on the study in general: Contamination by abundant bulk-population clonotypes could be present in FACS-sorted repertoires. Clonotype sharing between CD4 and CD8 compartments was small.

V lost 0 bases and J lost 1, with 7 bases in between. The germline V gene encodes CDR1 SGDLS and CDR2 YYNGEE. The CDR3 has 15 residues. This rearrangement joins TRBV9 to TRBJ2-2; no definite D call. The material sequenced was CD8+ T cells sorted from PBMCs, taken 5 days after the yellow fever booster vaccination. The sequence came from a man aged 18-30 years who received the YFV17D yellow fever vaccine. Here the CDR3 reads CASSVAKGNTGELFF. In DNA, the CDR3 is TGTGCCAGCAGCGTAGCCAAGGGGAACACCGGGGAGCTGTTTTTT.